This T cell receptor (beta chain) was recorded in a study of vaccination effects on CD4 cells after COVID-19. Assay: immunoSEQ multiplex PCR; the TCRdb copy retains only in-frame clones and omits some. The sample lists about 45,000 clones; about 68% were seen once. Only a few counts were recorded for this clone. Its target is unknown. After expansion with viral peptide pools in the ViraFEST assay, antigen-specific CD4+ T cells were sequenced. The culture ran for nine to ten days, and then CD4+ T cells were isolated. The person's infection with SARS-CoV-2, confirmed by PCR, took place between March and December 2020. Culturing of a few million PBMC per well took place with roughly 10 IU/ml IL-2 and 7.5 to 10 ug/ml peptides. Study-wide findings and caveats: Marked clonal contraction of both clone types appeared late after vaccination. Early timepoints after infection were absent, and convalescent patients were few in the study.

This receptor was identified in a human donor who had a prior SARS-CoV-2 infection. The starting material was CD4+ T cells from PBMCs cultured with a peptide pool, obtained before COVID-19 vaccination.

The CDR3 region has the DNA TGCGCCAGCAGCTTGGAATGGTCAGGTCCGGGCTACACCTTC. Its translation is CASSLEWSGPGYTF. This rearrangement joins TRBV5-1 to TRBJ1-2, with D uncertain. V lost 0 bases and J 8 bases, leaving 14 bases between the germline ends. This CDR3 has 14 amino acids. CDR1 and CDR2 (germline): SGHRS, YFSETQ.